These 29 T cell receptor beta chains came from one sample sequenced in a study of blood T cell repertoires in COVID-19. The repertoire was sequenced with immunoSEQ multiplex PCR; TCRdb's copy has only in-frame clones and lacks some. The repertoire consists of some 130,000 clones, with over 75% occurring once and the leading ten covering over 35%. Source material: peripheral blood. The receptors here all came from a human donor in a cohort sampled during active COVID-19.

This CDR3 reads CASVDGGLAKNTGELFF. The CDR3, as DNA: TGTGCCAGCGTAGACGGGGGACTAGCGAAGAACACCGGGGAGCTGTTTTTT. V is TRBV19 and J is TRBJ2-2; 10 nucleotides match TRBD2. Trimming cost V 9 bases and J 1 base; bases outside gene matches: 11. CDR1 and CDR2 (germline): LNHDA, SQIVND (reference sequence). The CDR3 sequence is 17 residues long.

This clone appeared a single time. The chain combines TRBV11-2 with TRBJ2-3, with 9 bases aligning to TRBD1. The CDR3 extends over 16 amino acids. Germline V lookup: CDR1 SGHAT, CDR2 FQNNGV. The V segment lost 5 bases and the J segment 0 bases; nucleotides outside the gene matches: 6. The CDR3 region has the DNA TGTGCCAGCAGCGCCACAGGGGGCAAGAGCACAGATACGCAGTATTTT. It yields the protein CASSATGGKSTDTQYF.

The rearrangement joins TRBV3-1 (or the pseudogene TRBV3-2) to TRBJ1-2, with unresolved D. CDR1 and CDR2 (germline): LGHDT, YNNKEL (reference sequence). V lost 5 bases and J 6 bases, leaving 13 bases between the germline ends. The CDR3 spans 13 residues. In nucleotides, the CDR3 is TGTGCCAGCAGCTCCGGGAGCTTTAATGGCTACACCTTC. Translating it yields CASSSGSFNGYTF.

This chain uses TRBV28 with TRBJ1-1; D is ambiguous. Germline V gene data show CDR1 as MDHEN and CDR2 as SYDVKM. The length of the CDR3 is 13 residues. Trimming shortened V by 6 bases and J by 9 bases, and 17 bases separated the two germline ends. This CDR3 is CASSTGSQVKAFF. CDR3 DNA: TGTGCCAGCAGCACCGGGTCCCAAGTAAAAGCTTTCTTT.

The chain has TRBV7-2 and TRBJ2-3; 7 positions match TRBD2. The length of the CDR3 is 17 residues. The germline V gene encodes CDR1 SGHTA and CDR2 FQGNSA. J was trimmed by 3 bases and V by 0 bases; bases with no gene match: 9. DNA of the CDR3: TGTGCCAGCAGCTTAGCCCCTCCCGGCGGGGGAACAGATACGCAGTATTTT. Amino acids: CASSLAPPGGGTDTQYF.

The chain carries TRBV5-4 and TRBJ1-5, with TRBD1 identical over 7 bases. Germline V lookup: CDR1 SGHNT, CDR2 YYREEE (reference sequence). The CDR3 is made up of 13 amino acids. V shed 2 bases and J 4 bases; nucleotides not matched to a gene: 0. CDR3 nucleotide sequence: TGTGCCAGCAGCTTACAGGGGAATCAGCCCCAGCATTTT. As protein: CASSLQGNQPQHF. Full variable domain (remainder filled in from reference TRBV5-4 and TRBJ1-5): ETGVTQSPTHLIKTRGQQVTLRCSSQSGHNTVSWYQQALGQGPQFIFQYYREEENGRGNFPPRFSGLQFPNYSSELNVNALELDDSALYLCASSLQGNQPQHFGDGTRLSIL.

The chain joins TRBV7-2 to TRBJ1-4, with D maybe TRBD1 (5 bases). V dropped 4 bases and J dropped 1 base, with 7 bases sitting between them. The CDR3 totals 14 residues. From germline, CDR1 is SGHTA and CDR2 FQGNSA. CDR3 bases: TGTGCCAGCAGCTCGGGGGGAACTAATGAAAAACTGTTTTTT. This gives the protein CASSSGGTNEKLFF. Using reference TRBV7-2 and TRBJ1-4 for the parts outside the CDR3, the full variable domain is GAGVSQSPSNKVTEKGKDVELRCDPISGHTALYWYRQSLGQGLEFLIYFQGNSAPDKSGLPSDRFSAERTGGSVSTLTIQRTQQEDSAVYLCASSSGGTNEKLFFGSGTQLSVL.

V is TRBV6-5 and J is TRBJ2-1; D might be TRBD1 (5 bases). Looked up from germline, CDR1 is MNHEY and CDR2 is SVGAGI. Trimming took off 4 bases at V and 4 bases at J, with 8 bases between the two ends. The CDR3 has 13 amino acids. For the CDR3, the DNA is TGTGCCAGCAGTTGGGGCTTTTACAATGAGCAGTTCTTC. The encoded protein is CASSWGFYNEQFF.

The genes are TRBV9 and TRBJ2-5, with 10 bases lining up with TRBD2. The CDR3 contains 14 residues. Germline CDR1 reads SGDLS; CDR2 reads YYNGEE. J was trimmed by 5 bases and V by 3 bases; bases with no gene match: 4. The CDR3 reads CASSASGGPETQYF. CDR3 nucleotide sequence: TGTGCCAGCAGCGCTAGCGGGGGCCCGGAGACCCAGTACTTC.

This clone has only one observation. The chain links TRBV9 to TRBJ2-2, with 7 nucleotides matching TRBD1. Unmatched junction bases numbered 5, after V lost 2 bases and J lost 1 base. This CDR3 contains 16 residues. CDR1 is SGDLS and CDR2 is YYNGEE in the germline V gene. The CDR3 bases are TGTGCCAGCAGCGTCTCATCAGGGGGGAACACCGGGGAGCTGTTTTTT. It encodes CASSVSSGGNTGELFF.

The rearrangement joins TRBV24-1 to TRBJ1-2; D remains ambiguous. Germline CDR1 reads KGHDR; CDR2 reads SFDVKD. This CDR3 spans 16 amino acids. The V end was cut by 5 bases, the J end by 2 bases, with 17 bases between. CDR3 loop: CATSGEPFTGNYGYTF. The CDR3 bases are TGTGCCACCAGTGGAGAACCATTTACGGGGAACTATGGCTACACCTTC.

The V call is TRBV5-1, the J call TRBJ2-3, with D perhaps TRBD2 (6 bases). CDR1 SGHRS and CDR2 YFSETQ come from the germline V gene. CDR3 size: 15 residues. Trimming removed 6 bases at V and 2 bases at J, with 16 bases between. The DNA for the CDR3 is TGCGCCAGCACCCCCTGGGACTCCTCCACAGATACGCAGTATTTT. This encodes CASTPWDSSTDTQYF.

The rearrangement joins TRBV7-2 to TRBJ1-4, with a tentative D call TRBD1 (5 bases). The CDR3 contains 15 residues. Trimming took 5 bases from V and 8 from J, leaving 18 bases between them. Germline CDR1 and CDR2: SGHTA and FQGNSA. Written as DNA, the CDR3 is TGTGCCAGCAGCCCGTCGGGGAGGGGTTTCGAAAAACTGTTTTTT. Translation gives CASSPSGRGFEKLFF.

The chain couples TRBV6-6 to TRBJ2-1; D remains unclear. Trimming removed 7 bases at V and 0 bases at J, with 7 bases between. Germline loops: CDR1 MNHNY, CDR2 SVGAGI (reference sequence). The CDR3 is made up of 13 amino acids. The CDR3 reads CASNPGSYNEQFF. The CDR3 nucleotides are TGTGCCAGCAACCCGGGCTCCTACAATGAGCAGTTCTTC.

The chain joins TRBV30 to TRBJ2-5; 10 nucleotides match TRBD1. Germline V gene data show CDR1 as GTSNPN and CDR2 as SVGIG (reference sequence). The CDR3 has 12 residues. V was clipped by 5 bases and J by 5 bases; unmatched bases: 2. CDR3 sequence (DNA): TGTGCCTGGGACAGGGGGCCTGAGACCCAGTACTTC. This codes for CAWDRGPETQYF.

The chain has TRBV6-5 and TRBJ2-1; 8 positions match TRBD2. Germline CDR1 reads MNHEY; CDR2 reads SVGAGI. The junction had 9 bases not matched to a gene; V was cut back by 4 bases and J by 7 bases. This CDR3 spans 15 amino acids. CDR3: CASSLGGLGENEQFF. The CDR3 nucleotides are TGTGCCAGCAGTTTAGGGGGACTAGGGGAAAATGAGCAGTTCTTC.

The chain recombines TRBV7-9 with TRBJ2-5, with 9 positions matching TRBD2. Germline V gene data show CDR1 as SEHNR and CDR2 as FQNEAQ (reference sequence). The CDR3 runs 18 residues. After removal of 5 bases from V and 1 base from J, the junction contained 14 bases not matched to a gene. Written as DNA, the CDR3 is TGTGCCAGCAGCCCTCCCTCGCGGGGGGGGACACTCCAAGAGACCCAGTACTTC. This sequence encodes CASSPPSRGGTLQETQYF.

The chain is built from TRBV29-1 and TRBJ2-2; 11 bases fit TRBD1. The V and J ends lost 6 bases and 6 bases, in that order; junction bases with no gene match: 12. This CDR3 contains 16 residues. Germline values: CDR1 SQVTM, CDR2 ANQGSEA. CDR3 in DNA: TGCAGCGTCCCCAAGGCGGGACAGGGGGGGGCCGGGGAGCTGTTTTTT. It is translated as CSVPKAGQGGAGELFF.

The chain is built from TRBV11-3 and TRBJ2-3; D is unclear. The CDR3 spans 12 residues. CDR1 is SGHNT, CDR2 YENEEA, per germline. Trimming removed 5 bases from V and 6 bases from J, with 9 bases in between. The CDR3 DNA reads TGTGCCAGCAGCCCGAACGGGGATACGCAGTATTTT. Translation gives CASSPNGDTQYF.

The gene calls are TRBV19 and TRBJ2-3, with D unclear. Germline V gene data show CDR1 as LNHDA and CDR2 as SQIVND (reference sequence). The CDR3 spans 13 residues. V was cut by 5 bases and J by 0 bases, with 6 bases left in between. CDR3 in amino acids: CASSQESTDTQYF. DNA for the CDR3: TGTGCCAGTAGTCAGGAAAGCACAGATACGCAGTATTTT. Drawing the rest from reference TRBV19 and TRBJ2-3, the complete variable domain is DGGITQSPKYLFRKEGQNVTLSCEQNLNHDAMYWYRQDPGQGLRLIYYSQIVNDFQKGDIAEGYSVSREKKESFPLTVTSAQKNPTAFYLCASSQESTDTQYFGPGTRLTVL.

The chain recombines TRBV5-1 with TRBJ2-2; possibly TRBD1 for D (6 bases). The ends were cut back, 0 bases at V and 5 bases at J, with 11 bases in the middle. Germline values: CDR1 SGHRS, CDR2 YFSETQ. This CDR3 has 15 residues. CDR3 amino acids: CASSLDRVSTGELFF. The CDR3 bases are TGCGCCAGCAGCTTGGACAGGGTATCTACCGGGGAGCTGTTTTTT.

The chain links TRBV6-6 to TRBJ2-3, with 8 positions matching TRBD1. The trim removed 7 bases at V and 1 base at J, leaving 7 bases unmatched. Germline V lookup: CDR1 MNHNY, CDR2 SVGAGI (reference sequence). The length of the CDR3 is 15 residues. CDR3 DNA: TGTGCCAGCACTCAACCGGGACAGGGCACAGATACGCAGTATTTT. Protein sequence: CASTQPGQGTDTQYF.

The rearrangement joins TRBV15 to TRBJ1-6; D not resolved. Between the trimmed V and J ends, which lost 8 bases and 8 bases, there was a span of 13 bases. Germline V gene sequence: CDR1 LNHNV, CDR2 YYDKDF (reference sequence). The CDR3 runs 13 residues. In nucleotides, the CDR3 is TGTGCCACCGCACGGAGGCTAGATTCACCCCTCCACTTT. Its translation is CATARRLDSPLHF.

The chain employs TRBV11-2 and TRBJ2-7, with TRBD2 identical over 9 bases. Looked up from germline, CDR1 is SGHAT and CDR2 is FQNNGV. The CDR3 contains 15 residues. With 0 bases clipped from V and 7 bases from J, the junction kept 7 bases outside the gene matches. The CDR3 loop reads CASSLDLAGGHEQYF. CDR3 DNA sequence: TGTGCCAGCAGCTTAGATCTCGCGGGGGGGCATGAGCAGTACTTC.

The chain has TRBV24-1 and TRBJ1-5, with 10 positions matching TRBD1. V was clipped by 0 bases and J by 8 bases; unmatched bases: 12. Germline V gives CDR1 KGHDR, CDR2 SFDVKD. This CDR3 has 18 residues. The CDR3 nucleotides are TGTGCCACCAGTGATTTGCAAATCGGGACAGGGGTCGGGGAGCCCCAGCATTTT. Encoded protein: CATSDLQIGTGVGEPQHF.

The chain couples TRBV29-1 to TRBJ1-2; 7 nucleotides match TRBD1. V shed 7 bases, J shed 4 bases, and the junction held 9 bases outside the gene matches. This CDR3 is built from 13 residues. CDR1 is SQVTM, CDR2 ANQGSEA, per germline. CDR3 in DNA: TGCAGCGCAGGGGGAGGGACCCCCTATGGCTACACCTTC. Protein: CSAGGGTPYGYTF.

Notes on this clone: In the same sample, other DNA sequences code for this CDR3. The CDR3 sequence is CASSPAGTDTQYF. CDR3 coding DNA: TGTGCCAGCTCACCCGCCGGGACAGATACGCAGTATTTT. V is TRBV18 and J is TRBJ2-3, with D hard to call. Trimming stripped 3 bases from V and 3 bases from J, with 7 bases between. The CDR3 runs 13 residues. Germline V gene lookup returns CDR1 KGHSH and CDR2 LQKENI.

The V call is TRBV28, the J call TRBJ2-1; TRBD2 matches 13 bases. Germline V gene lookup returns CDR1 MDHEN and CDR2 SYDVKM. The CDR3 length is 17 residues. Unmatched junction bases numbered 8, after V lost 3 bases and J lost 6 bases. As DNA, the CDR3 is TGTGCCAGCAGTTTGGGTGGGCGGACTAGCGGGAGCAATGAGCAGTTCTTC. Its translation: CASSLGGRTSGSNEQFF.

This clone has just a few counts. The CDR3 protein is CASSESGQGFGEQYF. CDR3 bases: TGTGCCAGCAGTGAGTCGGGACAGGGGTTTGGCGAGCAGTACTTC. The J gene is TRBJ2-7, the V gene TRBV6-1; 10 nucleotides agree with TRBD1. This CDR3 is 15 amino acids long. V was clipped by 3 bases and J by 6 bases; unmatched bases: 8. CDR1 is MNHNS, CDR2 SASEGT, per germline.